This TCR beta chain derives from a study of T cells after yellow fever vaccination. Study-wide findings and caveats: Post-booster reappearance was seen for most primary-vaccination clones (just under 97% CD4, 80% to 90% CD8).

Germline V gene lookup returns CDR1 SQVTM and CDR2 ANQGSEA. This CDR3 spans 12 amino acids. Each CDR3 protein gets one entry after TCRdb re-called the 5' RACE reads with MiXCR. The sample has 200,000 to 300,000 distinct CDR3 sequences, about 3.9% seen once; the top ten hold about 19%. With regard to this clonotype: No antigen is known for it. One base away lies a much larger clone, so this may be a sequencing read error.

The sequences come from PBMCs, collected 15 days after the yellow fever booster vaccination. The sequence was collected from a man aged 18 to 29 who received the YFV17D yellow fever vaccine. The V gene is TRBV29-1, the J gene TRBJ2-7; D possibly corresponds to TRBD2 (5 bases). The CDR3 DNA reads TGCAGCGTTAGTAAGGGAGACTACGAGGAGTACGTC. Its translation is CSVSKGDYEEYV.